This TCR beta chain stems from a study of T cells in Graves' hyperthyroidism and ophthalmopathy. The CDR3 loop spans 16 amino acids. In germline, CDR1 is SGDLS, CDR2 YYNGEE. Trimming at V came to 4 bases and at J to 0 bases, leaving 7 bases not matched to a gene. Study results and caveats: The model predicted ophthalmopathy a median around six months before onset.

What was amplified from RNA transcripts were TCR beta CDR3 regions. During a first-round RT-PCR of the TCR CDR3, the HTBI primer set was used. TCRdb recomputed calls from the multiplex PCR reads with MiXCR, one row per CDR3 protein. The profile shows 650,000 to 750,000 distinct CDR3 sequences, 14% of them singletons. The sample holds many counts of this clonotype. Its antigen is not known. This clonotype originated in a woman younger than 35 with Graves' hyperthyroidism. V is TRBV9 and J is TRBJ2-5, with TRBD2 matching 9 bases. Specimen: blood. CDR3 DNA: TGTGCCAGCAGCCCTCTAGCGGGGACGTACCAAGAGACCCAGTACTTC. Translated, it gives CASSPLAGTYQETQYF.